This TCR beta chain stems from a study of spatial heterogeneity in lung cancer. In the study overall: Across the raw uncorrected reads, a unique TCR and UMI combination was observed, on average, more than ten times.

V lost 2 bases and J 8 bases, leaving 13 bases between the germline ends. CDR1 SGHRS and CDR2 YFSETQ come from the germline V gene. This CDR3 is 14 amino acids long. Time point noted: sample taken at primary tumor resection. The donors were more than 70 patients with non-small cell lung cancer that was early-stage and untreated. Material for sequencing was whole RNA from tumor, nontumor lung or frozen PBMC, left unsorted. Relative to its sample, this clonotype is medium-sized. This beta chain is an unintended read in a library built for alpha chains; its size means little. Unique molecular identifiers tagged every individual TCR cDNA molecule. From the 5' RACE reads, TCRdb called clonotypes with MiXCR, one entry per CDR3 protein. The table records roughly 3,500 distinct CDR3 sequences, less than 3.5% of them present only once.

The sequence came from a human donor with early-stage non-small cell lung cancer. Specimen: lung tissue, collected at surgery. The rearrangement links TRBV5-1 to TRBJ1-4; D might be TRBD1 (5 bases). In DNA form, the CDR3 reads TGCGCCAGCAGCTTTACGGGGGAGAGGGAAAAACTGTTTTTT. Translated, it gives CASSFTGEREKLFF.